The present T cell receptor beta chain was sequenced within a study of T cell responses to AZD1222 COVID-19 vaccine. Study summary: It was second doses at about 4 or about 12 weeks that were pooled. Notes on the study in general: Donors in the cohort were predominantly white British and more often female, and clonal diversity was possibly underestimated. Only six people who got AZD1222 tested seropositive at baseline. Increases in Spike-specific TCR breadth and depth were seen after two AZD1222 doses.

The J segment lost 0 bases and the V segment lost 2 bases, leaving 7 bases of the junction unmatched. The CDR3 contains 18 residues. Germline CDR1 and CDR2: MNHEY and SMNVEV (reference sequence). Clones were sequenced by immunoSEQ multiplex PCR, and TCRdb holds only the in-frame ones, with some missing. The top ten clones hold 5% to 5.5% of a sample with about 150,000 clones, 70% to 90% of them seen once. With regard to this clone: Its matching antigen is unknown.

The origin of this receptor is an adult in good health. Specimen: peripheral blood, collected on day 0 of AZD1222 vaccination. This rearrangement joins TRBV27 to TRBJ2-1; TRBD2 aligns across 10 bases. The CDR3 DNA sequence: TGTGCCAGCAGTTTAGGTCTAGCGGGGGCCCGCTCCTACAATGAGCAGTTCTTC. This encodes CASSLGLAGARSYNEQFF.